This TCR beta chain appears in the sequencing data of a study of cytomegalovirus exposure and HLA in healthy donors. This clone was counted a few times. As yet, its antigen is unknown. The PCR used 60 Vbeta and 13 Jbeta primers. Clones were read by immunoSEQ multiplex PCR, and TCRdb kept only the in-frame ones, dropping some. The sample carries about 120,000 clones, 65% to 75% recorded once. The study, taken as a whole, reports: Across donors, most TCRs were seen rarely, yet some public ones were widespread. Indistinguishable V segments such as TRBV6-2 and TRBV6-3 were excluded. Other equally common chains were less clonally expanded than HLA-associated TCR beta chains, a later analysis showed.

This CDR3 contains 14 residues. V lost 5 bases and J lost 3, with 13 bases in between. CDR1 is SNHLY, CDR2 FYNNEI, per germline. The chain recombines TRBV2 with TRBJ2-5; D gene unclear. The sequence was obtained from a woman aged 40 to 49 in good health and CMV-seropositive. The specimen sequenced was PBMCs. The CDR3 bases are TGTGCCAGCAGTTCCGCTGCGTTGGAAGAGACCCAGTACTTC. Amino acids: CASSSAALEETQYF.